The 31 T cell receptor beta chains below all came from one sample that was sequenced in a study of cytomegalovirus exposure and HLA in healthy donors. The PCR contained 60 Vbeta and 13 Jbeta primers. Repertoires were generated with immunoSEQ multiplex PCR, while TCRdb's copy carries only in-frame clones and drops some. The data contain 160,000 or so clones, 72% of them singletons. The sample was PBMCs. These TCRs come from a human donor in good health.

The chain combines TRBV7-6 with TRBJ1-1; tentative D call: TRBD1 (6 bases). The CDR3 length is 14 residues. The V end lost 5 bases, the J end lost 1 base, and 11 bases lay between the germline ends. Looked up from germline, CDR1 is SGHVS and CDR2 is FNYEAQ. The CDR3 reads CASSLRGPNTEAFF. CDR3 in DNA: TGTGCCAGCAGCCTCAGGGGTCCGAACACTGAAGCTTTCTTT.

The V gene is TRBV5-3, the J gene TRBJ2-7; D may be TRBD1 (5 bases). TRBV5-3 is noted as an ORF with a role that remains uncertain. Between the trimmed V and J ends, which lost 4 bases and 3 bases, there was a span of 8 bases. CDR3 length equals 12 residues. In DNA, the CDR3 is TGTGCCAGAAGCCGCAGGGACTACGAGCAGTACTTC. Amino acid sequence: CARSRRDYEQYF.

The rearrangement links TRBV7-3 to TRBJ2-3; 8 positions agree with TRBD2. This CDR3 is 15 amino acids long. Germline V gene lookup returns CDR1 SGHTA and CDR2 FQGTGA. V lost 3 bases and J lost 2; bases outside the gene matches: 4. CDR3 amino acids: CASSLTSAITDTQYF. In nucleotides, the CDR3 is TGTGCCAGCAGCTTGACTAGCGCCATCACAGATACGCAGTATTTT.

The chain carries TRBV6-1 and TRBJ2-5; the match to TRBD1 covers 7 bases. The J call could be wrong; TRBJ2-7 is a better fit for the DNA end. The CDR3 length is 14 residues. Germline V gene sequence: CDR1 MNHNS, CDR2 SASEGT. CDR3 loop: CASSEAGQLYEQYF. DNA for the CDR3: TGTGCCAGCAGTGAAGCGGGACAGCTGTACGAGCAGTACTTC.

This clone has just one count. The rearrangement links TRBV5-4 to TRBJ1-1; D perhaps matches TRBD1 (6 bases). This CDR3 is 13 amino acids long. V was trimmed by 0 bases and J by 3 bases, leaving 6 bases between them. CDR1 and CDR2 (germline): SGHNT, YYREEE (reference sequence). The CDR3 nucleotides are TGTGCCAGCAGCTTGGACAGGGACACTGAAGCTTTCTTT. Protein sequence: CASSLDRDTEAFF. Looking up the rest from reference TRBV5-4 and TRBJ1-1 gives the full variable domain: ETGVTQSPTHLIKTRGQQVTLRCSSQSGHNTVSWYQQALGQGPQFIFQYYREEENGRGNFPPRFSGLQFPNYSSELNVNALELDDSALYLCASSLDRDTEAFFGQGTRLTVV.

CDR3 amino acids: CASSQGTGLFTNYGYTF. CDR3 DNA: TGCGCCAGCAGCCAAGGGACAGGGCTATTTACTAACTATGGCTACACCTTC. This chain links TRBV4-1 with TRBJ1-2; TRBD1 aligns across 8 bases. Germline assignment: CDR1 MGHRA and CDR2 YSYEKL. Trimming at V came to 1 base and at J to 0 bases, leaving 7 bases not matched to a gene. The CDR3 runs to 17 residues.

This CDR3 is CASSADREYGYTF. DNA of the CDR3: TGTGCCAGCAGCGCGGACAGGGAGTATGGCTACACCTTC. V gene TRBV5-5 combines with J gene TRBJ1-2, with 8 nucleotides matching TRBD1. CDR3 size: 13 residues. J lost 5 bases, V lost 4 bases, and 4 bases had no gene match. Per germline, CDR1 SGHKS and CDR2 YYEKEE (reference sequence).

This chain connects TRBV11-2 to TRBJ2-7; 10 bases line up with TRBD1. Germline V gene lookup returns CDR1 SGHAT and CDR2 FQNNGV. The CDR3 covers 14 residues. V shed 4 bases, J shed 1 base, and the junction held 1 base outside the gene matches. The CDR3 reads CASSWDRGSYEQYF. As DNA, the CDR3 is TGTGCCAGCAGCTGGGACAGGGGATCCTACGAGCAGTACTTC.

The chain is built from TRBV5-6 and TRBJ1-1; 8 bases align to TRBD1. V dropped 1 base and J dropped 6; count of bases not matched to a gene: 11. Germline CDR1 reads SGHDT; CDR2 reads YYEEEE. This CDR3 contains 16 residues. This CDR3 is CASSLRLRDRGAEAFF. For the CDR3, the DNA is TGTGCCAGCAGCTTGAGGTTGAGAGACAGGGGCGCTGAAGCTTTCTTT.

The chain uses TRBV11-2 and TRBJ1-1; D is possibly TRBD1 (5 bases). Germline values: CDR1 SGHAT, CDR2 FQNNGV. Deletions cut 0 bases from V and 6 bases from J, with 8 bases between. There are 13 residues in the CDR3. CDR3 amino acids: CASSLDRGSEAFF. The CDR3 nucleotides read TGTGCCAGCAGCTTAGATCGGGGGTCTGAAGCTTTCTTT. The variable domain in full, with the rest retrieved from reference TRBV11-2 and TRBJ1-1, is EAGVAQSPRYKIIEKRQSVAFWCNPISGHATLYWYQQILGQGPKLLIQFQNNGVVDDSQLPKDRFSAERLKGVDSTLKIQPAKLEDSAVYLCASSLDRGSEAFFGQGTRLTVV.

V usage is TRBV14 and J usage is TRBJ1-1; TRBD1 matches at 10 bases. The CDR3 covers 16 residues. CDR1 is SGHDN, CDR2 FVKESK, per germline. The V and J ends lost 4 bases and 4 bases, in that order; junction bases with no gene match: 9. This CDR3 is CASSRQGATRRTEAFF. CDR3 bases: TGTGCCAGCAGCCGACAGGGGGCGACGCGGCGCACTGAAGCTTTCTTT.

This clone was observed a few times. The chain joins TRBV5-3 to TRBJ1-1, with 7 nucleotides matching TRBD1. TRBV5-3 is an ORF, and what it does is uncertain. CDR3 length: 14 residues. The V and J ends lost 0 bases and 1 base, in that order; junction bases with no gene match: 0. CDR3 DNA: TGTGCCAGAAGCTTGGACAGGGGGAACACTGAAGCTTTCTTT. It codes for CARSLDRGNTEAFF.

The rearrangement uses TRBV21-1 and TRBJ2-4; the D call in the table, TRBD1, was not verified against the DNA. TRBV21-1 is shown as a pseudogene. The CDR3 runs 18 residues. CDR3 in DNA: TGTGCCAGCACCGAAAGTGGCACAGGGGTCCTAGCCAAAAACATTCAGTACTTC. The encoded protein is CASTESGTGVLAKNIQYF.

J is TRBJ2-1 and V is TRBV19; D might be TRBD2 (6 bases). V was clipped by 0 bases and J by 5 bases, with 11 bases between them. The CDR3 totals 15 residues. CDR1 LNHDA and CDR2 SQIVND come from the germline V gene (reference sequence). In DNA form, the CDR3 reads TGTGCCAGTAGTATAGACCCTGCGGGAAACAATGAGCAGTTCTTC. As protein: CASSIDPAGNNEQFF.

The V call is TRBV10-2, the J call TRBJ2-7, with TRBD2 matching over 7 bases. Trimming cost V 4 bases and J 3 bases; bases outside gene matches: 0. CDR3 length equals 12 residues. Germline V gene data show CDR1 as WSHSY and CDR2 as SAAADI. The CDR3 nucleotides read TGCGCCAGCAGTGGCGGGAGCTACGAGCAGTACTTC. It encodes CASSGGSYEQYF.

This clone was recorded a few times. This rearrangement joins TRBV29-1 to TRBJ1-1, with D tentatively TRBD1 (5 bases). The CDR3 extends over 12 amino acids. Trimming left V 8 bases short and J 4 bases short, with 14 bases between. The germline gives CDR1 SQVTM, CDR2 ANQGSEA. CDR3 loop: CSTNSGGTEAFF. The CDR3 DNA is TGCAGCACAAATTCGGGGGGCACTGAAGCTTTCTTT.

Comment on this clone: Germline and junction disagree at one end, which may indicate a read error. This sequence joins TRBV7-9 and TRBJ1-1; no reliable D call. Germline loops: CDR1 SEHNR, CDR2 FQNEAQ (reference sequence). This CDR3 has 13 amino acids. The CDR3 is CSSSLFGRAEAFF. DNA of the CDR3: TGTTCCAGCAGCTTATTCGGGAGAGCTGAAGCTTTCTTT. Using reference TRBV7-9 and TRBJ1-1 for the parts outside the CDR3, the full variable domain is DTGVSQNPRHKITKRGQNVTFRCDPISEHNRLYWYRQTLGQGPEFLTYFQNEAQLEKSRLLSDRFSAERPKGSFSTLEIQRTEQGDSAMYLCSSSLFGRAEAFFGQGTRLTVV.

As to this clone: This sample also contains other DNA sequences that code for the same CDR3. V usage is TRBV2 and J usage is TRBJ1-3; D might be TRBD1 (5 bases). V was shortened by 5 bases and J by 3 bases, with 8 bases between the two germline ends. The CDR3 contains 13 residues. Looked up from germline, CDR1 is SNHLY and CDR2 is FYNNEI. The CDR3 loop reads CASSTGGGNTIYF. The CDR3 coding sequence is TGTGCCAGCAGTACGGGGGGTGGAAACACCATATATTTT.

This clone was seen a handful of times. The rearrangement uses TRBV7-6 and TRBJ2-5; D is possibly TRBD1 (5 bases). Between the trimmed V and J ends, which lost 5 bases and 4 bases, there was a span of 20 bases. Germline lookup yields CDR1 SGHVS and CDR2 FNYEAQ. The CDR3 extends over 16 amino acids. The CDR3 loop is CASSTQQVDRLETQYF. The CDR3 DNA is TGTGCCAGCAGCACCCAACAGGTGGATCGTTTAGAGACCCAGTACTTC. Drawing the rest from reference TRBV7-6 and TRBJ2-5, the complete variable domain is GAGVSQSPRYKVTKRGQDVALRCDPISGHVSLYWYRQALGQGPEFLTYFNYEAQQDKSGLPNDRFSAERPEGSISTLTIQRTEQRDSAMYRCASSTQQVDRLETQYFGPGTRLLVL.

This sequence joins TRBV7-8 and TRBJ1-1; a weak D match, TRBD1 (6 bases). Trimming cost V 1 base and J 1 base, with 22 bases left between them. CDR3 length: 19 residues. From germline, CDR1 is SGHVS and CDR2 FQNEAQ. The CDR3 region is CASSLGMQRTDSRNTEAFF. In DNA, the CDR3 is TGTGCCAGCAGCTTAGGGATGCAACGAACGGACAGCCGGAACACTGAAGCTTTCTTT.

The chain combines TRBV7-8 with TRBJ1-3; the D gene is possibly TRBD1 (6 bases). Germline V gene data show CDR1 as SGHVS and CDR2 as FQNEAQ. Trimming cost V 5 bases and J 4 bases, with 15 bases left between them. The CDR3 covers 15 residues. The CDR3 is CASSLWGGQGNTIYF. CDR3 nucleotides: TGTGCCAGCAGCCTATGGGGGGGGCAAGGAAACACCATATATTTT.

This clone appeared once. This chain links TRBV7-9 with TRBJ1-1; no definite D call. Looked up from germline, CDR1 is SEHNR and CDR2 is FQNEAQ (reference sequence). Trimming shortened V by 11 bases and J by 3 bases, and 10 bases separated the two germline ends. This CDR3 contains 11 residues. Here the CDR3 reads CAARRDTEAFF. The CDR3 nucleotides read TGTGCCGCCAGGCGGGACACTGAAGCTTTCTTT.

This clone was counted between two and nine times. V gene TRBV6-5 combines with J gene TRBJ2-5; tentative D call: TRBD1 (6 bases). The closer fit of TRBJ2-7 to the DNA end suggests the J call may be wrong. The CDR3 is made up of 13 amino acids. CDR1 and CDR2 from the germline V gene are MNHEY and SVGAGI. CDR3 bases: TGTGCCAGCAGACAGACAGGTTTCTACGAGCAGTACTTC. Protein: CASRQTGFYEQYF.

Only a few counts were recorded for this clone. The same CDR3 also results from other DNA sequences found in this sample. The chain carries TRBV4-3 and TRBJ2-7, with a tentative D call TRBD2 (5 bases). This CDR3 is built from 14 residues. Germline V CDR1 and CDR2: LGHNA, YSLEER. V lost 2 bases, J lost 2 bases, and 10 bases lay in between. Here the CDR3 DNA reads TGCGCCAGCAGCCAATTTGGAGGAGCCTACGAGCAGTACTTC. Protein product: CASSQFGGAYEQYF.

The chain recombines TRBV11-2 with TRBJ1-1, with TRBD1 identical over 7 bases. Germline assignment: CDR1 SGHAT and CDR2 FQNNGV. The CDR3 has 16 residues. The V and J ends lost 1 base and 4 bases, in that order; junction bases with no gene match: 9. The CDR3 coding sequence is TGTGCCAGCAGCTTAGGGGGGTTACAGGGGATCACTGAAGCTTTCTTT. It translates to CASSLGGLQGITEAFF.

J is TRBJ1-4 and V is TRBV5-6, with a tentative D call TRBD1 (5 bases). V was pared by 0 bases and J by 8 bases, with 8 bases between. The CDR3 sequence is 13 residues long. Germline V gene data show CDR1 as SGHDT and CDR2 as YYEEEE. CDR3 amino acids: CASSLGRDEKLFF. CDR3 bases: TGTGCCAGCAGCTTGGGGCGGGACGAAAAACTGTTTTTT.

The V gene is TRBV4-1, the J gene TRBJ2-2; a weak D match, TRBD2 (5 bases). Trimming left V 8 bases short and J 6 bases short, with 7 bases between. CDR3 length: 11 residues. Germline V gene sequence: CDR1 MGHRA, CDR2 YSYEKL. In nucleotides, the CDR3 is TGCGCCAGCGCGGAGGCCGGGGAGCTGTTTTTT. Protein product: CASAEAGELFF.

The CDR3 loop is CASSPRSGKETQYF. The CDR3 nucleotides read TGTGCCAGCAGCCCCCGCAGCGGTAAAGAGACCCAGTACTTC. This chain links TRBV9 with TRBJ2-5, with D possibly matching TRBD2 (5 bases). The CDR3 runs 14 residues. The germline gives CDR1 SGDLS, CDR2 YYNGEE. V lost 4 bases and J 3 bases, leaving 13 bases between the germline ends.

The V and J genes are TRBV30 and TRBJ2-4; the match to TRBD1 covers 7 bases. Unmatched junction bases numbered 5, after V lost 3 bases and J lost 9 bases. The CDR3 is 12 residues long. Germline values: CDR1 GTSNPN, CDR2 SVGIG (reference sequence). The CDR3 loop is CAWRGGPSIQYF. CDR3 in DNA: TGTGCCTGGAGAGGGGGCCCTAGCATTCAGTACTTC.

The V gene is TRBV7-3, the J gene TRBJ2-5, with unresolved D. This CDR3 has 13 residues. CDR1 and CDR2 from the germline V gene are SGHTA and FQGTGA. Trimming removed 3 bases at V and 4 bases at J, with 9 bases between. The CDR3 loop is CASSLNSLETQYF. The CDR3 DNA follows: TGTGCCAGCAGCTTGAACAGCCTAGAGACCCAGTACTTC.

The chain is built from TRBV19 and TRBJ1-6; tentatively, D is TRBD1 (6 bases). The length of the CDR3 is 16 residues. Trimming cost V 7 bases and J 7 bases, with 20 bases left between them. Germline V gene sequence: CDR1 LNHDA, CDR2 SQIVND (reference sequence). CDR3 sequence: CASMPRGFFENSPLHF. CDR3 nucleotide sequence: TGTGCCAGTATGCCGAGGGGGTTTTTCGAAAATTCACCCCTCCACTTT.